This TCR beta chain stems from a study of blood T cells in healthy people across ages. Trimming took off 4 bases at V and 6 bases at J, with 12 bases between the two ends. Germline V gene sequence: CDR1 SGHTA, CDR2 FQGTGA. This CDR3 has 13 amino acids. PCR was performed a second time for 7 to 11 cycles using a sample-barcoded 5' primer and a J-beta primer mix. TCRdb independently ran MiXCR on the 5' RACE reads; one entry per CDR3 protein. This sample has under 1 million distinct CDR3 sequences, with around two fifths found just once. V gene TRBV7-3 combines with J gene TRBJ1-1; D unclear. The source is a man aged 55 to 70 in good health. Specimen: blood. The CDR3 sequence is CASSSLSRAEAFF. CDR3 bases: TGTGCCAGCAGCTCACTCAGCCGCGCTGAAGCTTTCTTT. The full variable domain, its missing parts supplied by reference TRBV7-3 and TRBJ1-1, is GAGVSQTPSNKVTEKGKYVELRCDPISGHTALYWYRQSLGQGPEFLIYFQGTGAADDSGLPNDRFFAVRPEGSVSTLKIQRTERGDSAVYLCASSSLSRAEAFFGQGTRLTVV.